A single sample gave rise to the 28 T cell receptor beta chains below, sequenced in a study of Ad26.COV2.S vaccination and SARS-CoV-2 variants. Measured with immunoSEQ multiplex PCR; TCRdb has only the in-frame clones, and not every one. The table records roughly 420,000 clones, roughly nine tenths of them present only once. Documented treatment: about 20 received Ad26.COV2.S at low or high dose, single or two shots; five or six received placebo; per-sample allocation not given. Specimen acquisition occurred on day 63 following the initial vaccine or placebo injection. The sample was peripheral blood, taken in a trial of Ad26.COV2.S vaccine versus placebo. Every receptor here comes from a person between 18 and 59 years old who received the Ad26.COV2.S COVID-19 vaccine or a placebo.

The chain recombines TRBV3-1 (or the pseudogene TRBV3-2) with TRBJ1-3; D possibly corresponds to TRBD1 (5 bases). Germline-derived CDR1 and CDR2 are LGHDT and YNNKEL (reference sequence). Between the trimmed V and J ends, which lost 5 bases and 0 bases, there was a span of 8 bases. This CDR3 comprises 14 residues. The CDR3 nucleotides read TGTGCCAGCAGCGGACACTACTCTGGAAACACCATATATTTT. It encodes CASSGHYSGNTIYF.

The chain has TRBV6-2 or TRBV6-3 and TRBJ1-4; tentative D call: TRBD1 (6 bases). Between the trimmed V and J ends, which lost 6 bases and 5 bases, there was a span of 13 bases. Germline-derived CDR1 and CDR2 are MNHEY and SVGEGT. This CDR3 comprises 14 residues. The CDR3 sequence: CASSRDRKNEKLFF. The CDR3 DNA reads as TGTGCCAGCAGCCGCGACAGGAAGAATGAAAAACTGTTTTTT.

The gene calls are TRBV5-1 and TRBJ2-1; unclear D gene. Trimming pared 0 bases from V and 8 bases from J, leaving 12 bases between. CDR3 length equals 14 residues. Germline-derived CDR1 and CDR2 are SGHRS and YFSETQ. The CDR3 DNA is TGCGCCAGCAGCTTGGGGGTGCCGCTCGATGAGCAGTTCTTC. This translates into CASSLGVPLDEQFF.

V usage is TRBV4-1 and J usage is TRBJ1-1; no definite D call. Germline V gene data show CDR1 as MGHRA and CDR2 as YSYEKL. The V gene lost 5 bases and the J gene lost 1 base, with 17 bases spanning the gap. This CDR3 spans 16 amino acids. CDR3 protein: CASSARSIYKNTEAFF. The CDR3, as DNA: TGCGCCAGCAGCGCCAGGAGTATATACAAGAACACTGAAGCTTTCTTT.

The chain employs TRBV2 and TRBJ2-1, with D maybe TRBD1 (5 bases). V lost 7 bases and J 0 bases, leaving 13 bases between the germline ends. The germline V gene has CDR1 SNHLY and CDR2 FYNNEI. The CDR3 extends over 15 amino acids. The CDR3 loop is CASNTGKHSYNEQFF. CDR3 nucleotide sequence: TGTGCCAGCAACACAGGAAAGCACTCCTACAATGAGCAGTTCTTC.

This rearrangement joins TRBV6-5 to TRBJ2-3, with 8 bases that match TRBD2. Germline V CDR1 and CDR2: MNHEY, SVGAGI. Losses at the gene ends were 4 bases for V and 5 bases for J; bases not matched to a gene: 8. This CDR3 region has 15 residues. The CDR3 sequence: CASSSGLGILDTQYF. The CDR3 DNA follows: TGTGCCAGCAGTTCGGGACTAGGGATTCTAGATACGCAGTATTTT.

The chain carries TRBV7-8 and TRBJ2-1; 8 bases agree with TRBD1. V gave up 5 bases and J gave up 5 bases; unmatched junction bases: 11. Germline V CDR1 and CDR2: SGHVS, FQNEAQ. CDR3 size: 16 residues. In DNA form, the CDR3 reads TGTGCCAGCAGCCCAACGGGGGACAGGAGAAACAATGAGCAGTTCTTC. Its protein product is CASSPTGDRRNNEQFF.

The chain recombines TRBV28 with TRBJ2-1, with D tentatively TRBD1 or TRBD2 (7 bases each). Germline-derived CDR1 and CDR2 are MDHEN and SYDVKM. Between the trimmed V and J ends, which lost 11 bases and 9 bases, there was a span of 14 bases. The CDR3 is 11 amino acids. CDR3 sequence: CALRGGGEQFF. The CDR3 DNA is TGTGCCCTCAGGGGGGGAGGTGAGCAGTTCTTC. Filled out from reference TRBV28 and TRBJ2-1, the complete variable domain reads DVKVTQSSRYLVKRTGEKVFLECVQDMDHENMFWYRQDPGLGLRLIYFSYDVKMKEKGDIPEGYSVSREKKERFSLILESASTNQTSMYLCALRGGGEQFFGPGTRLTVL.

This clone was picked up a small number of times. This rearrangement joins TRBV19 to TRBJ1-4, with unresolved D. CDR1 LNHDA and CDR2 SQIVND come from the germline V gene (reference sequence). Trimming cost V 5 bases and J 7 bases, with 8 bases left between them. The CDR3 spans 12 residues. DNA of the CDR3: TGTGCCAGTAGTCAATTCGGTGAAAAACTGTTTTTT. It is translated as CASSQFGEKLFF.

The rearrangement joins TRBV13 to TRBJ2-5, with 8 bases aligning to TRBD2. Germline lookup yields CDR1 PRHDT and CDR2 FYEKMQ (reference sequence). V lost 4 bases and J lost 5; bases outside the gene matches: 15. CDR3 length: 17 residues. CDR3 region: CASSSKLGSGRGETQYF. The DNA for the CDR3 is TGTGCCAGCAGCTCGAAGTTGGGGAGCGGGAGAGGGGAGACCCAGTACTTC. The entire variable domain, with the rest obtained from reference TRBV13 and TRBJ2-5, is as follows: AAGVIQSPRHLIKEKRETATLKCYPIPRHDTVYWYQQGPGQDPQFLISFYEKMQSDKGSIPDRFSAQQFSDYHSELNMSSLELGDSALYFCASSSKLGSGRGETQYFGPGTRLLVL.

The V call is TRBV7-2, the J call TRBJ1-1; D is uncertain. Trimming cost V 1 base and J 3 bases, with 9 bases left between them. Germline CDR1 is SGHTA and CDR2 is FQGNSA. The CDR3 is 14 residues long. CDR3 residues: CASSLVGEYTEAFF. The CDR3 DNA is TGTGCCAGCAGCTTAGTTGGGGAGTACACTGAAGCTTTCTTT.

V and J are TRBV18 and TRBJ1-6, with a tentative D call TRBD1 (5 bases). Per the germline V gene, CDR1 is KGHSH and CDR2 is LQKENI. Trimming stripped 2 bases from V and 18 bases from J, with 20 bases between. CDR3 size: 14 residues. The CDR3 DNA sequence: TGTGCCAGCTCACCAAACGGGACTCCCAAAAGGCCCCACTTT. This gives the protein CASSPNGTPKRPHF.

The chain couples TRBV2 to TRBJ1-6, with D unclear. The CDR3 contains 13 residues. V was cut by 7 bases and J by 9 bases, with 13 bases left in between. The germline V gene encodes CDR1 SNHLY and CDR2 FYNNEI. The CDR3, as DNA: TGTGCCAGCATTGATCTATTGGGTTCACCCCTCCACTTT. The encoded protein is CASIDLLGSPLHF.

The gene calls are TRBV6-1 and TRBJ2-7; D is undetermined. V lost 0 bases to trimming and J lost 3 bases, with 6 bases between them. Per the germline V gene, CDR1 is MNHNS and CDR2 is SASEGT. The length of the CDR3 is 13 residues. The CDR3 reads CASSEAQIYEQYV. CDR3 DNA: TGTGCCAGCAGTGAAGCGCAAATCTACGAGCAGTACGTC.

This rearrangement joins TRBV19 to TRBJ1-4; 8 bases map to TRBD1. The CDR3 is 13 amino acids. Germline CDR1 is LNHDA and CDR2 is SQIVND (reference sequence). Trimming removed 5 bases from V and 8 bases from J; junction bases left unmatched: 4. CDR3 coding DNA: TGTGCCAGTAGTCCCCGGGACAGGGAAAAACTGTTTTTT. Translated, it gives CASSPRDREKLFF.

The J gene is TRBJ2-1, the V gene TRBV25-1, with 9 positions matching TRBD2. Trimming at V came to 1 base and at J to 5 bases, leaving 6 bases not matched to a gene. The CDR3 has 16 amino acids. In germline, CDR1 is MGHDK, CDR2 SYGVNS. CDR3 residues: CASSEFQAGGNNEQFF. CDR3 coding DNA: TGTGCCAGCAGTGAATTTCAAGCGGGAGGTAACAATGAGCAGTTCTTC.

This clone came up once. J is TRBJ1-2 and V is TRBV6-2 or TRBV6-3; no reliable D call. The V and J ends lost 4 bases and 10 bases respectively, with 22 bases between them. Germline V lookup: CDR1 MNHEY, CDR2 SVGEGT. The CDR3 consists of 15 residues. Here the CDR3 reads CASSFEGPRRHNYTF. As DNA, the CDR3 is TGTGCCAGCAGTTTCGAAGGGCCCCGGCGACACAACTACACCTTC.

The J gene is TRBJ2-2, the V gene TRBV11-2; the match to TRBD2 covers 13 bases. V shed 5 bases and J 6 bases; nucleotides not matched to a gene: 3. Per germline, CDR1 SGHAT and CDR2 FQNNGV. This CDR3 contains 15 residues. This chain's CDR3 is CASSTGLAGSGELFF. The CDR3 coding sequence is TGTGCCAGCAGCACGGGACTAGCGGGGTCCGGGGAGCTGTTTTTT.

This clone was counted ten times or more. The CDR3 DNA reads TGTGCCACCTCGGGGGAAGAGGGGACAGGGAATCAGCCCCAGCATTTT. Its translation is CATSGEEGTGNQPQHF. The chain is built from TRBV10-3 and TRBJ1-5, with 9 bases identical to TRBD1. Per germline, CDR1 ENHRY and CDR2 SYGVKD. V dropped 10 bases and J dropped 4; count of bases not matched to a gene: 14. The CDR3 sequence is 16 residues long.

About this clone itself: Compared with germline, one end of the junction differs, possibly owing to a read error. The chain has TRBV2 and TRBJ1-1; D is unclear. This CDR3 has 14 amino acids. Germline V gene data show CDR1 as SNHLY and CDR2 as FYNNEI. The CDR3 sequence is CASSGLLENTETFF. The DNA of the CDR3 is TGTGCCAGCAGTGGTCTGTTAGAGAACACTGAAACTTTCTTT.

This sequence joins TRBV7-2 and TRBJ1-5; weak D call: TRBD1 (6 bases). Deletions cut 1 base from V and 6 bases from J, with 10 bases between. The germline gives CDR1 SGHTA, CDR2 FQGNSA. The CDR3 consists of 14 residues. CDR3 protein: CASSLVRGAQPQHF. The CDR3 coding sequence is TGTGCCAGCAGCTTAGTTCGGGGGGCTCAGCCCCAGCATTTT.

The chain is built from TRBV18 and TRBJ1-5; no clear D gene. Germline-derived CDR1 and CDR2 are KGHSH and LQKENI. This CDR3 comprises 16 residues. V lost 3 bases, J lost 4 bases, and 16 bases lay in between. CDR3: CASSPSVQFTNQPQHF. Written as DNA, the CDR3 is TGTGCCAGCTCACCCTCCGTCCAGTTTACGAATCAGCCCCAGCATTTT.

A note on this clone: The same CDR3 can be traced to other DNA sequences in this sample. The chain recombines TRBV7-2 with TRBJ1-6; tentative D call: TRBD1 (6 bases). From germline, CDR1 is SGHTA and CDR2 FQGNSA. This CDR3 has 15 residues. Trimming stripped 1 base from V and 7 bases from J, with 11 bases between. The CDR3 loop is CASSLVAGVNSPLHF. Written as DNA, the CDR3 is TGTGCCAGCAGCTTAGTCGCAGGGGTGAATTCACCCCTCCACTTT.

In this sample, this clone turned up a few times. The rearrangement links TRBV7-6 to TRBJ2-1, with 7 nucleotides matching TRBD1. The V gene end was trimmed by 1 base and the J gene end by 13 bases; junction bases not matched to a gene: 7. Germline V lookup: CDR1 SGHVS, CDR2 FNYEAQ. CDR3 length equals 13 residues. DNA of the CDR3: TGTGCCAGCAGCTTAGTAGGGACAGCACGCCAGTTCTTC. This gives the protein CASSLVGTARQFF. The full variable domain, its missing parts supplied by reference TRBV7-6 and TRBJ2-1, is GAGVSQSPRYKVTKRGQDVALRCDPISGHVSLYWYRQALGQGPEFLTYFNYEAQQDKSGLPNDRFSAERPEGSISTLTIQRTEQRDSAMYRCASSLVGTARQFFGPGTRLTVL.

The count of this clone is one. The gene calls are TRBV28 and TRBJ2-2; D is unclear. This CDR3 spans 14 amino acids. V lost 4 bases, J lost 5 bases, and 11 bases lay in between. Germline loops: CDR1 MDHEN, CDR2 SYDVKM. CDR3 coding DNA: TGTGCCAGCAGTTCAGTCCTCCCTACCGGGGAGCTGTTTTTT. It codes for CASSSVLPTGELFF.

The V and J genes are TRBV12-3 or TRBV12-4 and TRBJ1-5; a possible D gene is TRBD1 (5 bases). The CDR3 spans 11 residues. Between the trimmed V and J ends, which lost 3 bases and 9 bases, there was a span of 6 bases. CDR3 DNA: TGTGCCAGCAGTTTGGGGGGGCCCCAGCATTTT. Translation: CASSLGGPQHF.

This chain's CDR3 is CASSSIGGGEGYTF. The DNA of the CDR3 is TGTGCCAGCAGCTCAATAGGCGGGGGGGAAGGCTACACCTTC. This chain uses TRBV7-8 with TRBJ1-2; a possible D gene is TRBD1 (5 bases). Per germline, CDR1 SGHVS and CDR2 FQNEAQ. Trimming pared 4 bases from V and 8 bases from J, leaving 17 bases between. CDR3 length equals 14 residues.

This clone was recorded once. CDR3 sequence: CASSLYRGSTDTQYF. Here the CDR3 DNA reads TGTGCCAGCAGCTTATACAGAGGGAGCACAGATACGCAGTATTTT. The V gene is TRBV7-3, the J gene TRBJ2-3; tentative D call: TRBD2 (5 bases). The germline V gene encodes CDR1 SGHTA and CDR2 FQGTGA. The V end lost 2 bases, the J end lost 0 bases, and 9 bases lay between the germline ends. The CDR3 extends over 15 amino acids.